The sequence of this T cell receptor (beta chain) was determined in a study of shared clonotypes between healthy human individuals. TCRdb keeps only in-frame clones here, not all; method: immunoSEQ multiplex PCR. The table records 600,000 to 750,000 clones, 55% to 75% of them present only once. The study, taken as a whole, reports: Estimated clonotype richness was generally higher in naive than memory subsets. Naive CD4 clonotypes were shared across several donors at around 5.4%. Inspection by rarefaction showed sorted-subset sequencing to be incomplete despite large depth.

V lost 5 bases and J 0 bases, leaving 16 bases between the germline ends. The V gene's germline CDR1 is SGHRS and CDR2 YFSETQ. CDR3 length: 16 residues. As for this clone: The antigen remains undetermined.

Input material: memory CD4+ T cells sorted from blood. The sample's subset: CD45RA-negative fraction. The TCR originated in a woman in her twenties or thirties in good health. The chain has TRBV5-1 and TRBJ2-3; D might be TRBD1 or TRBD2, each matching 6 bases. CDR3 region: CASSLGGLTSTDTQYF. The CDR3 DNA is TGCGCCAGCAGTTTAGGGGGGCTCACTAGCACAGATACGCAGTATTTT.